The 19 T cell receptor beta chains presented below share a single source sample, sequenced in a study of cytomegalovirus exposure and HLA in healthy donors. Repertoires were generated with immunoSEQ multiplex PCR, while TCRdb's copy carries only in-frame clones and drops some. Here the sample spans 90,000 to 150,000 clones, about 84% being singletons. The sequenced sample consisted of PBMCs. The receptor source for this set is a man aged 18 to 30 in good health and CMV-seronegative.

The rearrangement uses TRBV5-8 and TRBJ1-1; no clear D gene. From germline, CDR1 is SGHTS and CDR2 YDEGEE. CDR3 length equals 13 residues. The V end was cut by 7 bases, the J end by 0 bases, with 10 bases between. The CDR3 DNA is TGTGCCAGCTTCCTGAGCCTGAACACTGAAGCTTTCTTT. Its translation is CASFLSLNTEAFF.

The rearrangement links TRBV6-5 to TRBJ2-5; tentatively, D is TRBD1 (5 bases). The V end lost 2 bases, the J end lost 5 bases, and 12 bases lay between the germline ends. The CDR3 is 14 residues long. In germline, CDR1 is MNHEY, CDR2 SVGAGI. CDR3 sequence (DNA): TGTGCCAGCAGTTACGACAGCCATCGGGAGACCCAGTACTTC. Amino acid sequence: CASSYDSHRETQYF.

The gene calls are TRBV5-1 and TRBJ2-7; D perhaps matches TRBD2 (6 bases). The germline V and J ends were trimmed by 0 bases and 5 bases, with 9 bases remaining between them. Looked up from germline, CDR1 is SGHRS and CDR2 is YFSETQ. The CDR3 totals 13 residues. The CDR3 loop is CASSLVGGDEQYF. For the CDR3, the DNA is TGCGCCAGCAGCTTGGTTGGCGGGGACGAGCAGTACTTC.

The V call is TRBV5-1, the J call TRBJ2-2; D remains unclear. Trimming shortened V by 4 bases and J by 4 bases, and 14 bases separated the two germline ends. The germline gives CDR1 SGHRS, CDR2 YFSETQ. The CDR3 is 15 amino acids. For the CDR3, the DNA is TGCGCCAGCAGCGGTTCACAAACCGCCACCGGGGAGCTGTTTTTT. This translates into CASSGSQTATGELFF.

The chain has TRBV10-2 and TRBJ2-5; 8 positions agree with TRBD1. The trim removed 8 bases at V and 2 bases at J, leaving 4 bases unmatched. This CDR3 has 13 amino acids. Per the germline V gene, CDR1 is WSHSY and CDR2 is SAAADI. In nucleotides, the CDR3 is TGCGCCAGCGGAGGACAGGGACAAGAGACCCAGTACTTC. As protein: CASGGQGQETQYF.

CDR3 bases: TGTGCCAGCCATAAACCCTCCGGGGCCTACGAGCAGTACTTC. The encoded protein is CASHKPSGAYEQYF. The chain has TRBV5-6 and TRBJ2-7; D possibly corresponds to TRBD2 (5 bases). This CDR3 is built from 14 residues. CDR1 SGHDT and CDR2 YYEEEE come from the germline V gene. Trimming removed 7 bases from V and 2 bases from J, with 16 bases in between. Variable domain in full (rest from reference TRBV5-6 and TRBJ2-7): DAGVTQSPTHLIKTRGQQVTLRCSPKSGHDTVSWYQQALGQGPQFIFQYYEEEERQRGNFPDRFSGHQFPNYSSELNVNALLLGDSALYLCASHKPSGAYEQYFGPGTRLTVT.

V is TRBV7-6 and J is TRBJ2-1; 7 positions agree with TRBD2. This CDR3 is 16 amino acids long. Germline V gene data show CDR1 as SGHVS and CDR2 as FNYEAQ. Unmatched junction bases numbered 5, after V lost 1 base and J lost 2 bases. CDR3 region: CASSLGTAGPYNEQFF. CDR3 bases: TGTGCCAGCAGCTTAGGTACAGCGGGACCCTACAATGAGCAGTTCTTC.

Regarding this clone: Other DNA sequences in the sample encode the same CDR3. The chain combines TRBV5-1 with TRBJ1-2; tentatively, D is TRBD1 (6 bases). Deletions cut 4 bases from V and 5 bases from J, with 12 bases between. This CDR3 is 13 amino acids long. The germline CDR1 and CDR2 sequences are SGHRS and YFSETQ. The CDR3 DNA follows: TGCGCCAGCAGCCCGATGGACAGTTATGGCTACACCTTC. Its protein is CASSPMDSYGYTF. The full variable domain, its missing parts supplied by reference TRBV5-1 and TRBJ1-2, is KAGVTQTPRYLIKTRGQQVTLSCSPISGHRSVSWYQQTPGQGLQFLFEYFSETQRNKGNFPGRFSGRQFSNSRSEMNVSTLELGDSALYLCASSPMDSYGYTFGSGTRLTVV.

This rearrangement joins TRBV7-2 to TRBJ2-7; 9 bases align to TRBD2. V was pared by 5 bases and J by 2 bases, with 10 bases of the junction left unmatched. Germline-derived CDR1 and CDR2 are SGHTA and FQGNSA. The CDR3 sequence is 16 residues long. CDR3 in amino acids: CASSRTSASETYEQYF. CDR3 DNA sequence: TGTGCCAGCAGCCGGACTAGCGCATCTGAAACCTACGAGCAGTACTTC.

The chain has TRBV5-1 and TRBJ1-3, with TRBD1 as a possible D gene (5 bases). There are 13 residues in the CDR3. Per germline, CDR1 SGHRS and CDR2 YFSETQ. V was pared by 4 bases and J by 4 bases, with 9 bases between. This CDR3 reads CASSPRTGNTIYF. The CDR3 DNA is TGCGCCAGCAGCCCTCGGACAGGAAACACCATATATTTT. The full variable domain, completed using reference TRBV5-1 and TRBJ1-3, is KAGVTQTPRYLIKTRGQQVTLSCSPISGHRSVSWYQQTPGQGLQFLFEYFSETQRNKGNFPGRFSGRQFSNSRSEMNVSTLELGDSALYLCASSPRTGNTIYFGEGSWLTVV.

The chain is built from TRBV15 and TRBJ2-1; TRBD1 aligns across 12 bases. CDR3 length: 17 amino acids. Germline V gene lookup returns CDR1 LNHNV and CDR2 YYDKDF (reference sequence). The J segment lost 6 bases and the V segment lost 0 bases, leaving 6 bases of the junction unmatched. As DNA, the CDR3 is TGTGCCACCAGCAGAGATGGGGGGGACAGGGGGCTCAATGAGCAGTTCTTC. Its translation: CATSRDGGDRGLNEQFF. The full variable domain, in which reference TRBV15 and TRBJ2-1 provide the parts outside the CDR3, is DAMVIQNPRYQVTQFGKPVTLSCSQTLNHNVMYWYQQKSSQAPKLLFHYYDKDFNNEADTPDNFQSRRPNTSFCFLDIRSPGLGDTAMYLCATSRDGGDRGLNEQFFGPGTRLTVL.

The chain recombines TRBV7-2 with TRBJ2-5; D is undetermined. The CDR3 spans 13 residues. The germline gives CDR1 SGHTA, CDR2 FQGNSA. The V gene lost 1 base and the J gene lost 4 bases, with 7 bases spanning the gap. CDR3 bases: TGTGCCAGCAGCTTAGTAACCGGAGAGACCCAGTACTTC. Translation gives CASSLVTGETQYF.

The V and J genes are TRBV2 and TRBJ1-6; 11 nucleotides line up with TRBD1. Germline V gives CDR1 SNHLY, CDR2 FYNNEI. V dropped 4 bases and J dropped 9; count of bases not matched to a gene: 2. CDR3 size: 14 residues. In DNA form, the CDR3 reads TGTGCCAGCAGTGCGGACAGGGGGCGTTCACCCCTCCACTTT. Translation: CASSADRGRSPLHF. Using reference TRBV2 and TRBJ1-6 for the parts outside the CDR3, the full variable domain is EPEVTQTPSHQVTQMGQEVILRCVPISNHLYFYWYRQILGQKVEFLVSFYNNEISEKSEIFDDQFSVERPDGSNFTLKIRSTKLEDSAMYFCASSADRGRSPLHFGNGTRLTVT.

This clone was detected only once. The chain has TRBV6-5 and TRBJ2-7; D is perhaps TRBD1 (5 bases). V was pared by 2 bases and J by 4 bases, with 12 bases between. CDR1 and CDR2 from the germline V gene are MNHEY and SVGAGI. The CDR3 runs to 14 residues. CDR3 sequence: CASSYDSSLYEQYF. CDR3 nucleotide sequence: TGTGCCAGCAGTTACGACAGCTCGCTTTACGAGCAGTACTTC.

V usage is TRBV10-1 and J usage is TRBJ2-3; D is ambiguous. With 0 bases removed from V and 0 bases from J, the gap between germline ends came to 10 bases. This CDR3 region has 16 residues. Germline V gives CDR1 WNHNN, CDR2 SYGVQD (reference sequence). The CDR3 spells CASSESVLQSTDTQYF. The DNA of the CDR3 is TGCGCCAGCAGTGAGTCTGTTTTACAGAGCACAGATACGCAGTATTTT.

This chain links TRBV25-1 with TRBJ2-2, with a tentative D call TRBD1 (6 bases). The germline V and J ends were trimmed by 5 bases and 9 bases, with 16 bases remaining between them. Germline CDR1 MGHDK, CDR2 SYGVNS. The CDR3 has 14 residues. The DNA of the CDR3 is TGTGCCAGCAGTCCGCCAGGGGAGTGGAGGGAGCTGTTTTTT. This gives the protein CASSPPGEWRELFF.

The gene calls are TRBV18 and TRBJ2-1; 7 bases fit TRBD1. The CDR3 contains 15 residues. V lost 4 bases and J lost 0; bases outside the gene matches: 3. CDR1 and CDR2 (germline): KGHSH, LQKENI. The CDR3: CASSQGGSSYNEQFF. CDR3 sequence (DNA): TGTGCCAGCTCACAAGGGGGCAGCTCCTACAATGAGCAGTTCTTC. Looking up the rest from reference TRBV18 and TRBJ2-1 gives the full variable domain: NAGVMQNPRHLVRRRGQEARLRCSPMKGHSHVYWYRQLPEEGLKFMVYLQKENIIDESGMPKERFSAEFPKEGPSILRIQQVVRGDSAAYFCASSQGGSSYNEQFFGPGTRLTVL.

This chain joins TRBV6-6 and TRBJ2-1, with 10 nucleotides matching TRBD2. Germline trimming cut 2 bases from V and 9 bases from J; bases unmatched to any gene: 4. CDR1 is MNHNY and CDR2 is SVGAGI in the germline V gene (reference sequence). The CDR3 loop spans 14 amino acids. The CDR3 here is CASSYPASGGEQFF. The CDR3 DNA reads TGTGCCAGCAGTTACCCCGCTAGCGGGGGTGAGCAGTTCTTC.

V gene TRBV7-8 combines with J gene TRBJ2-1; 7 bases fit TRBD2. After removal of 1 base from V and 4 bases from J, the junction contained 13 bases not matched to a gene. Germline V lookup: CDR1 SGHVS, CDR2 FQNEAQ. The CDR3 has 18 residues. In DNA, the CDR3 is TGTGCCAGCAGCTTAGTTGAATCTTGGTGGGAGGGTTACAATGAGCAGTTCTTC. Translated, it gives CASSLVESWWEGYNEQFF. Complete variable domain (other parts from reference TRBV7-8 and TRBJ2-1): GAGVSQSPRYKVAKRGQDVALRCDPISGHVSLFWYQQALGQGPEFLTYFQNEAQLDKSGLPSDRFFAERPEGSVSTLKIQRTQQEDSAVYLCASSLVESWWEGYNEQFFGPGTRLTVL.